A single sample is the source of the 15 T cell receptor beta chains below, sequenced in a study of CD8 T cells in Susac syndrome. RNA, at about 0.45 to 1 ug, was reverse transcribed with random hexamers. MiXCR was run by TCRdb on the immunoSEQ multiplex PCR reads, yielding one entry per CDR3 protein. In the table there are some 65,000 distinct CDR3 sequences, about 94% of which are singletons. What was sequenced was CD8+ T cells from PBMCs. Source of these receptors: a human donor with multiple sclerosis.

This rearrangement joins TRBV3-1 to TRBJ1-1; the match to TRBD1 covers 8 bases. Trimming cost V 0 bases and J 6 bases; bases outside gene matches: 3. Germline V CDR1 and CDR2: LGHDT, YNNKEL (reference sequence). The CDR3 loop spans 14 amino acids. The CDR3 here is CASSQDRGRAEAFF. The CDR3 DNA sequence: TGTGCCAGCAGCCAAGACAGGGGGCGCGCTGAAGCTTTCTTT.

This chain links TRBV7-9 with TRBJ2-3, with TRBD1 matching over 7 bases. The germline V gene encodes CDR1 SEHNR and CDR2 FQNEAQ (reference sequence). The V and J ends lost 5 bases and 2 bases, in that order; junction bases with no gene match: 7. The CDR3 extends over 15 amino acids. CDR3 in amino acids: CASSASGGITDTQYF. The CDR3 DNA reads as TGTGCCAGCAGCGCTTCAGGGGGAATCACAGATACGCAGTATTTT.

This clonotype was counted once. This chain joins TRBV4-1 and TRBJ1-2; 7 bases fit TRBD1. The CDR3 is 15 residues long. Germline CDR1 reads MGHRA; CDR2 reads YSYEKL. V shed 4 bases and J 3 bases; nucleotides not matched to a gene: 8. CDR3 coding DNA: TGCGCCAGCAGCCTCGTGAAGGGGGCTGACTATGGCTACACCTTC. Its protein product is CASSLVKGADYGYTF.

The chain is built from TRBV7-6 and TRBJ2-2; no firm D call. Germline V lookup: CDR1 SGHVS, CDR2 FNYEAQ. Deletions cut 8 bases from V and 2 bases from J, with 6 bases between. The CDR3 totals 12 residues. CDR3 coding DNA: TGTGCCAGCTTTCGAAACACCGGGGAGCTGTTTTTT. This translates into CASFRNTGELFF.

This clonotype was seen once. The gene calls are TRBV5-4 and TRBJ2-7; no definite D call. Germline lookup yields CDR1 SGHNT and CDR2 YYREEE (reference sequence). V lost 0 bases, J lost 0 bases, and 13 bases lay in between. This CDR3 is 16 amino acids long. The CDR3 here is CASSLARFPDSYEQYF. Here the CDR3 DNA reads TGTGCCAGCAGCTTGGCCCGATTCCCGGACTCCTACGAGCAGTACTTC.

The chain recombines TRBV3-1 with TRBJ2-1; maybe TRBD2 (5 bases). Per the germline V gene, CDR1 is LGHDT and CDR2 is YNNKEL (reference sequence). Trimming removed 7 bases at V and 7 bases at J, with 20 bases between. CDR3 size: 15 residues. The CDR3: CASMRSPGSLNEQFF. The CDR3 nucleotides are TGTGCCAGCATGAGAAGCCCGGGGTCGTTGAATGAGCAGTTCTTC.

DNA of the CDR3: TGTGCCAGCAGCTTAGATCACGGCACTGAAGCTTTCTTT. Amino acid sequence: CASSLDHGTEAFF. The rearrangement links TRBV7-9 to TRBJ1-1; D not resolved. The CDR3 has 13 amino acids. Germline CDR1 is SEHNR and CDR2 is FQNEAQ (reference sequence). V dropped 1 base and J dropped 4 bases, with 7 bases sitting between them.

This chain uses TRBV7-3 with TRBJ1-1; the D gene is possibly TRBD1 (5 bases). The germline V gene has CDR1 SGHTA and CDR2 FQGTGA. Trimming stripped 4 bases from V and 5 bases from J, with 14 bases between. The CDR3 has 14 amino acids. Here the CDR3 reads CASSSGMLSTEAFF. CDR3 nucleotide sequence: TGTGCCAGCAGCTCAGGGATGTTGTCGACTGAAGCTTTCTTT.

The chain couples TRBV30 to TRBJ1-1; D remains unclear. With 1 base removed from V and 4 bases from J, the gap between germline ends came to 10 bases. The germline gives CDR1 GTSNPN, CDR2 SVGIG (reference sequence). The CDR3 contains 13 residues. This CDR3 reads CAWSGEGFTEAFF. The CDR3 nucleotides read TGTGCCTGGAGTGGAGAGGGATTCACTGAAGCTTTCTTT.

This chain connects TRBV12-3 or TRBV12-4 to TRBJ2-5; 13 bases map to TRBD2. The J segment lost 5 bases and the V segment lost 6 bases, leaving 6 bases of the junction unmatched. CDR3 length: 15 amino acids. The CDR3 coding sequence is TGTGCCAGCAGACGACTAGCGGGAGGATCGGAGACCCAGTACTTC. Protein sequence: CASRRLAGGSETQYF.

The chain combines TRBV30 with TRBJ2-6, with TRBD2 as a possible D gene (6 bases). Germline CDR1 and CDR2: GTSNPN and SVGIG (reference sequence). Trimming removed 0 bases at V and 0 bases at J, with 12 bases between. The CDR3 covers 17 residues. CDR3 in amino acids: CAWSVGDSYSGANVLTF. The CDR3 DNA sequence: TGTGCCTGGAGTGTAGGGGACTCATACTCTGGGGCCAACGTCCTGACTTTC.

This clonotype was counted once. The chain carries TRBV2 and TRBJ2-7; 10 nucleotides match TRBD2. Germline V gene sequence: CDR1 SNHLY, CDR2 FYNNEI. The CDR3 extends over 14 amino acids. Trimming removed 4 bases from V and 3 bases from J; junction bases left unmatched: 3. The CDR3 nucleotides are TGTGCCAGCAGTGTAGCGGGAGGTTACTACGAGCAGTACTTC. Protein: CASSVAGGYYEQYF.

CDR3 sequence: CASSAGTYTGELFF. CDR3 nucleotides: TGTGCCAGCAGCGCCGGGACATACACCGGGGAGCTGTTTTTT. The gene calls are TRBV2 and TRBJ2-2, with TRBD1 as a possible D gene (6 bases). The length of the CDR3 is 14 residues. The germline CDR1 and CDR2 sequences are SNHLY and FYNNEI. V lost 6 bases, J lost 3 bases, and 11 bases lay in between. The full variable domain, with the rest looked up from reference TRBV2 and TRBJ2-2, is EPEVTQTPSHQVTQMGQEVILRCVPISNHLYFYWYRQILGQKVEFLVSFYNNEISEKSEIFDDQFSVERPDGSNFTLKIRSTKLEDSAMYFCASSAGTYTGELFFGEGSRLTVL.

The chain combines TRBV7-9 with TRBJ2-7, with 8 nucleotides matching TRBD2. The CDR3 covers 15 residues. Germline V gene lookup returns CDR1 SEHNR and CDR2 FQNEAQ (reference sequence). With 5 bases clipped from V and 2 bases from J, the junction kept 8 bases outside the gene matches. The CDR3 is CASSPPEAGAYEQYF. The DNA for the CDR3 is TGTGCCAGCAGCCCGCCCGAAGCGGGAGCCTACGAGCAGTACTTC.

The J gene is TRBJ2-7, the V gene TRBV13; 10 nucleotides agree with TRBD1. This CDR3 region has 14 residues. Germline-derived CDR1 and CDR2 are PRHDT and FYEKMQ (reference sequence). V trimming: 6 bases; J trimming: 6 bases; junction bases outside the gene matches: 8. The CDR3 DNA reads TGTGCCAGCAGGACCGGGACAGGGGTGGGCGAGCAGTACTTC. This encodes CASRTGTGVGEQYF.